The 21 T cell receptor beta chains below all came from one sample that was sequenced in a study of blood T cell repertoires in COVID-19. Method: immunoSEQ multiplex PCR; TCRdb's copy keeps in-frame clones and lacks some. The data contain approximately 240,000 clones, roughly 85% of them singletons. Material: peripheral blood. The receptors shown here come from a man between 50 and 59 years old who had recovered from COVID-19.

The chain has TRBV7-9 and TRBJ1-4; D is undetermined. The V end lost 4 bases, the J end lost 8 bases, and 8 bases lay between the germline ends. Germline CDR1 SEHNR, CDR2 FQNEAQ (reference sequence). The CDR3 extends over 12 amino acids. CDR3 region: CASSSPGEKLFF. The DNA for the CDR3 is TGTGCCAGCAGCTCCCCGGGGGAAAAACTGTTTTTT.

The chain couples TRBV6-5 to TRBJ2-3; D ambiguous. The germline V and J ends were trimmed by 2 bases and 2 bases, with 8 bases remaining between them. The CDR3 runs to 14 residues. Germline loops: CDR1 MNHEY, CDR2 SVGAGI. The CDR3 coding sequence is TGTGCCAGCAGTTACGACACCTACACAGATACGCAGTATTTT. Translation gives CASSYDTYTDTQYF.

In its sample, this clone was seen a few times. The V and J genes are TRBV5-1 and TRBJ1-3; a possible D gene is TRBD1 (5 bases). Per germline, CDR1 SGHRS and CDR2 YFSETQ. Deletions cut 0 bases from V and 11 bases from J, with 15 bases between. CDR3 size: 14 residues. The CDR3 DNA is TGCGCCAGCAGCTTGGAAACCGGGGGGACCGCCATATATTTT. Amino acid sequence: CASSLETGGTAIYF.

The chain has TRBV28 and TRBJ2-7, with D perhaps TRBD1 (6 bases). The CDR3 runs 15 residues. CDR1 is MDHEN and CDR2 is SYDVKM in the germline V gene. The V and J ends lost 2 bases and 0 bases respectively, with 11 bases between them. The DNA of the CDR3 is TGTGCCAGCAGTTTACAGGGGACGAGCTCCTACGAGCAGTACTTC. Translating it yields CASSLQGTSSYEQYF.

The rearrangement uses TRBV3-1 (or the pseudogene TRBV3-2) and TRBJ2-2, with D hard to call. There are 15 residues in the CDR3. Trimming shortened V by 1 base and J by 5 bases, and 11 bases separated the two germline ends. CDR1 is LGHDT and CDR2 is YNNKEL in the germline V gene (reference sequence). CDR3 sequence reads: CASSQGRVWTGELFF. The CDR3 coding sequence is TGTGCCAGCAGCCAAGGTCGGGTTTGGACCGGGGAGCTGTTTTTT.

With respect to this clone: Other DNA sequences of this sample code for an identical CDR3. The J gene is TRBJ2-5, the V gene TRBV28, with no clear D. The CDR3 length is 11 residues. V was shortened by 3 bases and J by 5 bases, with 4 bases between the two germline ends. In germline, CDR1 is MDHEN, CDR2 SYDVKM. CDR3 region: CASSFSETQYF. DNA of the CDR3: TGTGCCAGCAGTTTTTCTGAGACCCAGTACTTC.

J is TRBJ1-2 and V is TRBV5-1; D remains ambiguous. The CDR3 consists of 15 residues. Germline loops: CDR1 SGHRS, CDR2 YFSETQ. V dropped 0 bases and J dropped 4 bases, with 13 bases sitting between them. This CDR3 is CASSLGSRSAYGYTF. The CDR3 nucleotides read TGCGCCAGCAGCTTGGGCTCCCGAAGCGCCTATGGCTACACCTTC.

The count of this clone is one. The chain carries TRBV6-5 and TRBJ2-3, with a weak D call TRBD1 (6 bases). Trimming pared 8 bases from V and 5 bases from J, leaving 14 bases between. Germline CDR1 reads MNHEY; CDR2 reads SVGAGI. The CDR3 has 13 residues. CDR3 amino acids: CASGPRDKDTQYF. CDR3 DNA sequence: TGTGCCAGCGGACCCCGGGACAAAGATACGCAGTATTTT.

The CDR3 reads CASSLGSRIQETQYF. The DNA of the CDR3 is TGTGCCAGCAGCTTAGGGTCCAGAATACAAGAGACCCAGTACTTC. The rearrangement links TRBV7-6 to TRBJ2-5; D not certain. Germline CDR1 is SGHVS and CDR2 is FNYEAQ. This CDR3 comprises 15 residues. Trimming cost V 1 base and J 2 bases, with 11 bases left between them.

The rearrangement uses TRBV3-1 (or the pseudogene TRBV3-2) and TRBJ1-4; a weak D match, TRBD1 (6 bases). The CDR3 has 14 amino acids. The V gene lost 2 bases and the J gene lost 8 bases, with 12 bases spanning the gap. Germline V gene sequence: CDR1 LGHDT, CDR2 YNNKEL (reference sequence). The CDR3 DNA follows: TGTGCCAGCAGCCAACAGGGGAATAGGGAAAAACTGTTTTTT. This encodes CASSQQGNREKLFF.

This clone was observed a handful of times. The CDR3 DNA sequence: TGTGCCAGTAGTCCCCGGACTTTTGCCTCCTCTGGAAACACCATATATTTT. Its translation is CASSPRTFASSGNTIYF. The chain recombines TRBV19 with TRBJ1-3; D is uncertain. Trimming shortened V by 5 bases and J by 0 bases, and 17 bases separated the two germline ends. Germline V gene data show CDR1 as LNHDA and CDR2 as SQIVND (reference sequence). The CDR3 has 17 amino acids.

This clone was detected once. The J gene is TRBJ2-2, the V gene TRBV19; D unclear. The V gene lost 0 bases and the J gene lost 2 bases, with 16 bases spanning the gap. The CDR3 length is 18 residues. Germline V gene data show CDR1 as LNHDA and CDR2 as SQIVND (reference sequence). The CDR3 nucleotides are TGTGCCAGTAGTATAGATCTTGGGTGGGCAGTTAACACCGGGGAGCTGTTTTTT. Amino acid sequence: CASSIDLGWAVNTGELFF.

The rearrangement joins TRBV4-1 to TRBJ2-5, with TRBD2 matching 11 bases. CDR1 and CDR2 from the germline V gene are MGHRA and YSYEKL. This CDR3 comprises 15 residues. V lost 4 bases and J lost 4; bases outside the gene matches: 5. This CDR3 is CASSLFGLAGETQYF. In nucleotides, the CDR3 is TGCGCCAGCAGCCTGTTCGGACTAGCGGGAGAGACCCAGTACTTC.

The gene calls are TRBV7-8 and TRBJ2-2; D gene uncertain. V was clipped by 3 bases and J by 6 bases, with 14 bases between them. From germline, CDR1 is SGHVS and CDR2 FQNEAQ. CDR3 length equals 15 residues. The CDR3 spells CASSFEAMSAGELFF. In nucleotides, the CDR3 is TGTGCCAGCAGCTTTGAGGCAATGAGCGCCGGGGAGCTGTTTTTT.

The chain joins TRBV24-1 to TRBJ1-5; TRBD1 matches 9 bases. Germline loops: CDR1 KGHDR, CDR2 SFDVKD. V lost 9 bases to trimming and J lost 1 base; unmatched junction nucleotides: 6. The CDR3 is 15 amino acids. CDR3 region: CATGTGSVSNQPQHF. As DNA, the CDR3 is TGTGCCACCGGGACAGGGTCGGTAAGCAATCAGCCCCAGCATTTT.

The genes are TRBV6-5 and TRBJ1-1; D not certain. The CDR3 covers 15 residues. Trimming took 2 bases from V and 4 from J, leaving 14 bases between them. CDR1 and CDR2 (germline): MNHEY, SVGAGI. In DNA form, the CDR3 reads TGTGCCAGCAGTTACCCAGGTGTTAGAGCCACTGAAGCTTTCTTT. Protein product: CASSYPGVRATEAFF.

This CDR3 reads CASSYSQGRSYEQYF. The CDR3 DNA sequence: TGTGCCAGCAGTTACTCACAGGGACGCTCCTACGAGCAGTACTTC. V usage is TRBV6-6 and J usage is TRBJ2-7; D may be TRBD1 (6 bases). The germline V and J ends were trimmed by 0 bases and 0 bases, with 9 bases remaining between them. The V gene's germline CDR1 is MNHNY and CDR2 SVGAGI (reference sequence). The CDR3 spans 15 residues.

The chain employs TRBV2 and TRBJ1-5; 10 bases agree with TRBD1. Germline V gives CDR1 SNHLY, CDR2 FYNNEI. The CDR3 totals 18 residues. The V segment lost 1 base and the J segment 1 base; nucleotides outside the gene matches: 7. CDR3 sequence reads: CASSEGGTGELSNQPQHF. CDR3 coding DNA: TGTGCCAGCAGTGAAGGGGGGACAGGGGAATTAAGCAATCAGCCCCAGCATTTT.

This clone was detected a few times. V is TRBV4-1 and J is TRBJ2-2, with 7 bases aligning to TRBD1. Germline V lookup: CDR1 MGHRA, CDR2 YSYEKL. CDR3 length: 16 amino acids. V lost 5 bases, J lost 6 bases, and 12 bases stayed unmatched. CDR3 region: CASSKIMTGKAGELFF. The CDR3 nucleotides read TGCGCCAGCAGCAAGATAATGACAGGGAAGGCCGGGGAGCTGTTTTTT.

V gene TRBV6-5 combines with J gene TRBJ1-1; 8 bases line up with TRBD1. This CDR3 comprises 15 residues. V lost 7 bases, J lost 4 bases, and 11 bases stayed unmatched. The germline V gene encodes CDR1 MNHEY and CDR2 SVGAGI. For the CDR3, the DNA is TGTGCCAGCACCTTTAGCCCAGGGGGCATCACTGAAGCTTTCTTT. Translation: CASTFSPGGITEAFF.

V usage is TRBV11-3 and J usage is TRBJ2-1, with TRBD2 identical over 8 bases. J was trimmed by 6 bases and V by 5 bases; bases with no gene match: 6. Germline lookup yields CDR1 SGHNT and CDR2 YENEEA. CDR3 length: 14 amino acids. The DNA for the CDR3 is TGTGCCAGCAGCGCTAGCGGGCTCGGCAATGAGCAGTTCTTC. It encodes CASSASGLGNEQFF.